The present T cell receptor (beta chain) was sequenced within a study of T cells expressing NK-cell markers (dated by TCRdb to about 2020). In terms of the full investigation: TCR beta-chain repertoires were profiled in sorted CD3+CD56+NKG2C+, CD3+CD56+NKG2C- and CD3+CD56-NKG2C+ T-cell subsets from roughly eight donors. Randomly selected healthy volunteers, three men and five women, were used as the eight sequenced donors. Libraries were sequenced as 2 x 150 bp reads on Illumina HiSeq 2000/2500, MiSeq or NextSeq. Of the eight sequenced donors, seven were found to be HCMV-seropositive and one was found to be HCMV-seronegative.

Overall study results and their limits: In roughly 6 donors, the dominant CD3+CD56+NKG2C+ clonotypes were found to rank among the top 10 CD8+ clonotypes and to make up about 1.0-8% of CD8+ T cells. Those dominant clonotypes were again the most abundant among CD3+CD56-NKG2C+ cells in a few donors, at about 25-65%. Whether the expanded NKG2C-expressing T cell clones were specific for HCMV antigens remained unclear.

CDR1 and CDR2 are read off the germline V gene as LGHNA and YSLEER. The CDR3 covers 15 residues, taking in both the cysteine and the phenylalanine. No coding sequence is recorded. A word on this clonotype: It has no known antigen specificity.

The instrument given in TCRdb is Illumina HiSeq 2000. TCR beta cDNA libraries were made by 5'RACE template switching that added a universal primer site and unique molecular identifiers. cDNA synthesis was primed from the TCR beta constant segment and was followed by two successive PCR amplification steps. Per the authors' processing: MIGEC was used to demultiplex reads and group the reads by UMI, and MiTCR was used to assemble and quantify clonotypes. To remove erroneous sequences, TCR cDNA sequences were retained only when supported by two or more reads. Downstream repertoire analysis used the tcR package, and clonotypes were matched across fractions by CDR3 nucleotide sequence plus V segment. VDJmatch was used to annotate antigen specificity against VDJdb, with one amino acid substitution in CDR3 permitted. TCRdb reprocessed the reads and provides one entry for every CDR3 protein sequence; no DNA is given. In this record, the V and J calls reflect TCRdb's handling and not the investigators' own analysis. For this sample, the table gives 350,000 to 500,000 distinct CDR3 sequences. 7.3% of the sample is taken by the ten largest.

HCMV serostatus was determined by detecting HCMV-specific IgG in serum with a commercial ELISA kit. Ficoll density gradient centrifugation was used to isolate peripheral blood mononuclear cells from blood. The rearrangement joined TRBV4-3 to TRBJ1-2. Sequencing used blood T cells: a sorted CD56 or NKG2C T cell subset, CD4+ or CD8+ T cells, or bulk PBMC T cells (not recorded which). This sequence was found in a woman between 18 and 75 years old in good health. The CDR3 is CASSPVGPTNYGYTF.